This TCR beta chain was sequenced in a study of shared clonotypes between healthy human individuals. Each subset's genomic DNA was split evenly across several immunoSEQ plates. Each unsorted PBMC replicate got 300 ng genomic DNA, tens of thousands of genomes. Data came from immunoSEQ multiplex PCR; TCRdb stores just in-frame clones and leaves some out. The sample yields approximately 500,000 clones, over 75% seen once. The CDR3 runs 14 residues. V shed 5 bases and J shed 5 bases, with 13 bases lying between them. Germline lookup yields CDR1 SGHNT and CDR2 YENEEA. This sequence joins TRBV11-3 and TRBJ2-1; D not certain. Sequencing was done on a sample of PBMCs. This TCR derives from a woman aged 40 to 50 in good health. Some clones in this sample may be carry-over from other donors' samples. The CDR3 coding sequence is TGTGCCAGCAGCCTGTTGGAAAGGGACAATGAGCAGTTCTTC. Its protein product is CASSLLERDNEQFF.